Listed here are 14 T cell receptor beta chains from one sample, sequenced in a study of blood T cell repertoires in COVID-19. Here immunoSEQ multiplex PCR was the method, and the copy in TCRdb shows in-frame clones only, minus some. The sample lists 150,000 or so clones, approximately 93% seen once, with 2% in the top ten. The specimen was peripheral blood. These receptors originate from a woman aged 55-70 years with COVID-19, enrolled during active disease.

In this sample, this clone turned up once. The chain has TRBV6-6 and TRBJ1-3; D unclear. This CDR3 spans 14 amino acids. V dropped 6 bases and J dropped 2 bases, with 11 bases sitting between them. The germline V gene encodes CDR1 MNHNY and CDR2 SVGAGI (reference sequence). The CDR3 nucleotides read TGTGCCAGCAGGAGCAGGCCTGCTGGAAACACCATATATTTT. Its protein product is CASRSRPAGNTIYF.

This chain connects TRBV2 to TRBJ2-3; maybe TRBD1 (6 bases). Germline assignment: CDR1 SNHLY and CDR2 FYNNEI. V dropped 5 bases and J dropped 2 bases, with 11 bases sitting between them. The length of the CDR3 is 14 residues. The CDR3: CASSNRALTDTQYF. DNA of the CDR3: TGTGCCAGCAGTAACAGGGCTCTCACAGATACGCAGTATTTT.

The chain carries TRBV2 and TRBJ1-1; no clear D. Trimming removed 5 bases at V and 3 bases at J, with 7 bases between. Looked up from germline, CDR1 is SNHLY and CDR2 is FYNNEI. The CDR3 length is 12 residues. CDR3 nucleotide sequence: TGTGCCAGCAGTTACACGTACACTGAAGCTTTCTTT. It codes for CASSYTYTEAFF.

This sequence joins TRBV4-3 and TRBJ2-2; 7 positions match TRBD1. Germline V lookup: CDR1 LGHNA, CDR2 YSLEER. The CDR3 is made up of 15 amino acids. J was trimmed by 0 bases and V by 4 bases; bases with no gene match: 2. In nucleotides, the CDR3 is TGCGCCAGCAGCCTTGACAGGGCGAACACCGGGGAGCTGTTTTTT. Protein product: CASSLDRANTGELFF.

The chain carries TRBV7-8 and TRBJ2-1, with a weak D call TRBD2 (5 bases). The germline CDR1 and CDR2 sequences are SGHVS and FQNEAQ. Trimming removed 4 bases from V and 2 bases from J, with 12 bases in between. CDR3 length equals 15 residues. Here the CDR3 reads CASSSGRRAYNEQFF. The CDR3 region has the DNA TGTGCCAGCAGCTCGGGGAGAAGAGCCTACAATGAGCAGTTCTTC.

This rearrangement joins TRBV19 to TRBJ1-6, with 8 bases aligning to TRBD1. With V trimmed by 3 bases and J by 11 bases, 3 bases remained unmatched. This CDR3 region has 13 residues. The germline V gene has CDR1 LNHDA and CDR2 SQIVND (reference sequence). CDR3 coding DNA: TGTGCCAGTAGTATTCAGGGGGCTACACCCCTCCACTTT. Its translation is CASSIQGATPLHF.

V is TRBV7-3 and J is TRBJ1-5; TRBD1 is a possible D gene (5 bases). The CDR3 sequence is 15 residues long. V dropped 5 bases and J dropped 2 bases, with 13 bases sitting between them. CDR1 is SGHTA, CDR2 FQGTGA, per germline. The CDR3 nucleotides are TGTGCCAGCAGCATCCAGGGTCGGGGCAATCAGCCCCAGCATTTT. Translation: CASSIQGRGNQPQHF.

The J gene is TRBJ1-5, the V gene TRBV2; maybe TRBD1 (6 bases). CDR1 is SNHLY, CDR2 FYNNEI, per germline. The CDR3 totals 15 residues. The V gene lost 6 bases and the J gene lost 7 bases, with 19 bases spanning the gap. The DNA for the CDR3 is TGTGCCAGCAGAATCAGGGGAGATACTGGGCAGCCCCAGCATTTT. Its protein is CASRIRGDTGQPQHF. The full variable domain, its missing parts supplied by reference TRBV2 and TRBJ1-5, is EPEVTQTPSHQVTQMGQEVILRCVPISNHLYFYWYRQILGQKVEFLVSFYNNEISEKSEIFDDQFSVERPDGSNFTLKIRSTKLEDSAMYFCASRIRGDTGQPQHFGDGTRLSIL.

The V and J genes are TRBV7-8 and TRBJ2-1; D is undetermined. V lost 4 bases and J 4 bases, leaving 14 bases between the germline ends. Germline V gene lookup returns CDR1 SGHVS and CDR2 FQNEAQ. The CDR3 loop spans 15 amino acids. The CDR3 region has the DNA TGTGCCAGCAGCTCACAGACAATCAGTTACAATGAGCAGTTCTTC. Protein product: CASSSQTISYNEQFF.

This chain uses TRBV2 with TRBJ2-2; a weak D match, TRBD1 (6 bases). CDR1 and CDR2 from the germline V gene are SNHLY and FYNNEI. The ends were cut back, 9 bases at V and 1 base at J, with 6 bases in the middle. The CDR3 extends over 12 amino acids. CDR3 DNA sequence: TGTGCCAGGGGACAGAACACCGGGGAGCTGTTTTTT. The encoded protein is CARGQNTGELFF.

This rearrangement joins TRBV5-8 to TRBJ2-7; 10 nucleotides match TRBD1. Germline CDR1 reads SGHTS; CDR2 reads YDEGEE. J lost 4 bases, V lost 4 bases, and 11 bases had no gene match. The CDR3 sequence is 16 residues long. Here the CDR3 reads CASSPKTGGNLYEQYF. Here the CDR3 DNA reads TGTGCCAGCAGCCCCAAGACAGGGGGCAATTTGTACGAGCAGTACTTC. Complete variable domain (other parts from reference TRBV5-8 and TRBJ2-7): EAGVTQSPTHLIKTRGQQATLRCSPISGHTSVYWYQQALGLGLQFLLWYDEGEERNRGNFPPRFSGRQFPNYSSELNVNALELEDSALYLCASSPKTGGNLYEQYFGPGTRLTVT.

The rearrangement uses TRBV5-1 and TRBJ1-4; 7 positions match TRBD1. CDR3 length: 15 amino acids. Germline V gene lookup returns CDR1 SGHRS and CDR2 YFSETQ. J lost 8 bases, V lost 1 base, and 8 bases had no gene match. CDR3 in DNA: TGCGCCAGCAGCTTGTTTCAGGGGGAGTGGGAAAAACTGTTTTTT. Translation gives CASSLFQGEWEKLFF.

J is TRBJ2-5 and V is TRBV7-3; a weak D match, TRBD2 (6 bases). The CDR3 totals 14 residues. The germline V gene has CDR1 SGHTA and CDR2 FQGTGA. Trimming pared 2 bases from V and 5 bases from J, leaving 12 bases between. CDR3 amino acids: CASSLSPGVETQYF. The DNA for the CDR3 is TGTGCCAGCAGCTTATCGCCGGGGGTGGAGACCCAGTACTTC.

CDR3 protein: CASSLLGPPGANVLTF. In DNA, the CDR3 is TGTGCCAGCAGTTTATTGGGGCCACCTGGGGCCAACGTCCTGACTTTC. The chain employs TRBV27 and TRBJ2-6, with a tentative D call TRBD1 (5 bases). Trimming removed 1 base from V and 2 bases from J, with 9 bases in between. The CDR3 sequence is 16 residues long. Germline-derived CDR1 and CDR2 are MNHEY and SMNVEV (reference sequence).